The 18 T cell receptor beta chains below were found in one sample sequenced in a study of blood T cell repertoires in COVID-19. Repertoires were generated with immunoSEQ multiplex PCR, while TCRdb's copy carries only in-frame clones and drops some. The sample shows approximately 97,000 clones, around 84% of them seen only once. Sequencing used peripheral blood. The receptors come from a human donor in a cohort sampled during active COVID-19.

The rearrangement joins TRBV5-1 to TRBJ2-1; 7 nucleotides line up with TRBD1. The CDR3 is 15 residues long. Trimming took 1 base from V and 0 from J; bases not matched to a gene: 1. Germline V gives CDR1 SGHRS, CDR2 YFSETQ. The chain's CDR3 is CASSLWDSSYNEQFF. In nucleotides, the CDR3 is TGCGCCAGCAGCTTGTGGGACAGCTCCTACAATGAGCAGTTCTTC. Full variable domain (outside the CDR3, taken from reference TRBV5-1 and TRBJ2-1): KAGVTQTPRYLIKTRGQQVTLSCSPISGHRSVSWYQQTPGQGLQFLFEYFSETQRNKGNFPGRFSGRQFSNSRSEMNVSTLELGDSALYLCASSLWDSSYNEQFFGPGTRLTVL.

V is TRBV4-1 and J is TRBJ2-5, with D possibly being TRBD2 (5 bases). Trimming pared 0 bases from V and 5 bases from J, leaving 10 bases between. Germline V gene sequence: CDR1 MGHRA, CDR2 YSYEKL. The CDR3 totals 14 residues. CDR3: CASSQDTKRETQYF. Here the CDR3 DNA reads TGCGCCAGCAGCCAAGACACTAAGCGGGAGACCCAGTACTTC.

The chain's CDR3 is CASSVGLAVTSTDTQYF. As DNA, the CDR3 is TGTGCCAGCAGCGTTGGACTAGCGGTTACTAGCACAGATACGCAGTATTTT. This chain links TRBV9 with TRBJ2-3; TRBD2 aligns across 10 bases. Trimming cost V 2 bases and J 0 bases; bases outside gene matches: 6. Germline lookup yields CDR1 SGDLS and CDR2 YYNGEE. The CDR3 has 17 amino acids.

V usage is TRBV5-6 and J usage is TRBJ2-7; 7 positions match TRBD2. V lost 0 bases and J lost 2; bases outside the gene matches: 11. Germline loops: CDR1 SGHDT, CDR2 YYEEEE. This CDR3 spans 17 amino acids. The CDR3 sequence: CASSLGLAGRDAYEQYF. CDR3 nucleotide sequence: TGTGCCAGCAGCTTGGGACTTGCGGGGAGGGACGCCTACGAGCAGTACTTC.

A few counts support this clone. The V and J genes are TRBV7-9 and TRBJ1-1; D may be TRBD1 (5 bases). The CDR3 is made up of 14 amino acids. V lost 5 bases to trimming and J lost 5 bases, with 15 bases between them. The germline CDR1 and CDR2 sequences are SEHNR and FQNEAQ (reference sequence). The CDR3 region is CASSLSQGNTEAFF. The CDR3 DNA follows: TGTGCCAGCAGCCTATCCCAGGGCAATACTGAAGCTTTCTTT.

The V call is TRBV6-2 or TRBV6-3, the J call TRBJ1-5, with D unresolved. The CDR3 has 17 amino acids. The V and J ends lost 2 bases and 7 bases respectively, with 21 bases between them. The germline V gene has CDR1 MNHEY and CDR2 SVGEGT. The CDR3 sequence: CASSYDGGTIGRQPQHF. The DNA for the CDR3 is TGTGCCAGCAGTTACGATGGAGGCACCATAGGTAGGCAGCCCCAGCATTTT.

The rearrangement joins TRBV7-3 to TRBJ2-7; no clear D gene. Germline CDR1 SGHTA, CDR2 FQGTGA. The ends were cut back, 8 bases at V and 2 bases at J, with 16 bases in the middle. This CDR3 has 14 residues. CDR3 loop: CASFEDRRAYEQYF. The CDR3 coding sequence is TGTGCCAGCTTCGAAGATAGGAGAGCCTACGAGCAGTACTTC.

CDR3 sequence reads: CASSSTRSDTEAFF. In DNA form, the CDR3 reads TGTGCCAGCAGTTCGACAAGGTCCGACACTGAAGCTTTCTTT. This chain links TRBV27 with TRBJ1-1; D not certain. Germline CDR1 is MNHEY and CDR2 is SMNVEV (reference sequence). CDR3 size: 14 residues. V was pared by 4 bases and J by 3 bases, with 12 bases between.

This chain joins TRBV5-4 and TRBJ1-6; 9 bases map to TRBD1. Per the germline V gene, CDR1 is SGHNT and CDR2 is YYREEE (reference sequence). V trimming: 4 bases; J trimming: 7 bases; junction bases outside the gene matches: 9. CDR3 size: 16 residues. The CDR3 here is CASSIEGDRDNSPLHF. In DNA, the CDR3 is TGTGCCAGCAGCATCGAAGGGGACAGGGACAATTCACCCCTCCACTTT.

The chain uses TRBV11-1 and TRBJ2-5; no definite D call. V was cut by 6 bases and J by 1 base, with 15 bases left in between. This CDR3 is built from 15 residues. Germline V gene lookup returns CDR1 SGHAT and CDR2 FQDESV (reference sequence). The CDR3 nucleotides read TGTGCCAGCAGACCTACGACAAGATTCCAAGAGACCCAGTACTTC. Residues: CASRPTTRFQETQYF. Drawing the rest from reference TRBV11-1 and TRBJ2-5, the complete variable domain is EAEVAQSPRYKITEKSQAVAFWCDPISGHATLYWYRQILGQGPELLVQFQDESVVDDSQLPKDRFSAERLKGVDSTLKIQPAELGDSAMYLCASRPTTRFQETQYFGPGTRLLVL.

Note on this clone: Compared with germline, one end of the junction differs, possibly owing to a read error. J is TRBJ1-1 and V is TRBV20-1; 8 bases line up with TRBD1. Germline lookup yields CDR1 DFQATT and CDR2 SNEGSKA (reference sequence). The CDR3 extends over 11 amino acids. The CDR3 sequence is CSASRQGPPIF. CDR3 coding DNA: TGCAGTGCTAGTAGACAGGGGCCCCCGATCTTT.

The chain employs TRBV7-2 and TRBJ1-2, with 9 bases identical to TRBD1. With 4 bases clipped from V and 4 bases from J, the junction kept 10 bases outside the gene matches. CDR3 length: 16 amino acids. CDR1 and CDR2 from the germline V gene are SGHTA and FQGNSA. The CDR3 loop is CASSSVPGQGGYGYTF. The CDR3 region has the DNA TGTGCCAGCAGCTCCGTCCCGGGACAGGGCGGCTATGGCTACACCTTC. The whole variable domain, remainder taken from reference TRBV7-2 and TRBJ1-2, is GAGVSQSPSNKVTEKGKDVELRCDPISGHTALYWYRQSLGQGLEFLIYFQGNSAPDKSGLPSDRFSAERTGGSVSTLTIQRTQQEDSAVYLCASSSVPGQGGYGYTFGSGTRLTVV.

This chain uses TRBV7-2 with TRBJ1-3; no reliable D call. The V end was cut by 5 bases, the J end by 1 base, with 12 bases between. Germline CDR1 is SGHTA and CDR2 is FQGNSA. This CDR3 contains 15 residues. CDR3 nucleotides: TGTGCCAGCAGCCCCCGACATCTTTCTGGAAACACCATATATTTT. Translated, it gives CASSPRHLSGNTIYF.

The chain couples TRBV2 to TRBJ2-5; 9 nucleotides align to TRBD2. Germline V gene lookup returns CDR1 SNHLY and CDR2 FYNNEI. The J segment lost 1 base and the V segment lost 6 bases, leaving 3 bases of the junction unmatched. The CDR3 has 14 residues. The CDR3 coding sequence is TGTGCCAGCAGCCAGACTAGCGGCCAAGAGACCCAGTACTTC. This translates into CASSQTSGQETQYF.

The chain is built from TRBV18 and TRBJ1-5; the match to TRBD1 covers 7 bases. This CDR3 has 15 amino acids. With 3 bases clipped from V and 6 bases from J, the junction kept 8 bases outside the gene matches. CDR1 and CDR2 from the germline V gene are KGHSH and LQKENI. For the CDR3, the DNA is TGTGCCAGCTCACCTCGACAGGGTTCAGGTCAGCCCCAGCATTTT. This sequence encodes CASSPRQGSGQPQHF.

This rearrangement joins TRBV6-6 to TRBJ1-6; unclear D gene. The CDR3 totals 16 residues. V was shortened by 5 bases and J by 0 bases, with 11 bases between the two germline ends. Germline CDR1 is MNHNY and CDR2 is SVGAGI (reference sequence). This chain's CDR3 is CASSPRILSYNSPLHF. The CDR3 DNA is TGTGCCAGCAGTCCGAGGATCCTCTCCTATAATTCACCCCTCCACTTT.

This chain joins TRBV6-5 and TRBJ1-2; D may be TRBD1 (6 bases). This CDR3 has 15 residues. Trimming took 2 bases from V and 4 from J, leaving 14 bases between them. Germline V lookup: CDR1 MNHEY, CDR2 SVGAGI. CDR3 DNA: TGTGCCAGCAGTTACACAGGGAATCAGGGCTATGGCTACACCTTC. As protein: CASSYTGNQGYGYTF.

The chain employs TRBV7-9 and TRBJ2-2, with 7 bases matching TRBD2. From germline, CDR1 is SEHNR and CDR2 FQNEAQ (reference sequence). The trim removed 0 bases at V and 7 bases at J, leaving 14 bases unmatched. This CDR3 has 18 amino acids. The CDR3 loop is CASSLALRSGAPGGELFF. The DNA of the CDR3 is TGTGCCAGCAGCTTAGCGTTGCGGAGCGGGGCCCCGGGCGGGGAGCTGTTTTTT.